Listed here is a single TCR beta chain. Its target is not known. This entry is derived from a study of identical twins. In germline, CDR1 is MGHDK, CDR2 SYGVNS. Trimming shortened V by 3 bases and J by 2 bases, and 5 bases separated the two germline ends. This CDR3 comprises 13 residues. cDNA molecules carried unique molecular identifiers, and template switching added a universal primer site. TCRdb re-derived calls from the 5' RACE reads in MiXCR, one entry per CDR3 protein. The sample carries 1.5 million to 2 million distinct CDR3 sequences, 32% recorded once. Study-wide results and caveats: Instead of following the same donors, the conclusions were based on cross-sectional statistical analysis.

The source material was cord blood. The TCR sequence derives from a newborn girl in good health. This sequence joins TRBV25-1 and TRBJ2-4; D is unresolved. DNA of the CDR3: TGTGCCAGCAGTGACAGACCCAAAAACATTCAGTACTTC. This gives the protein CASSDRPKNIQYF.